The next 31 T cell receptor beta chains were all read from a single sample in a study of T cells after yellow fever vaccination. In TCRdb, the 5' RACE reads were re-called with MiXCR into one record per CDR3 protein. The table lists 300,000 to 400,000 distinct CDR3 sequences, approximately 9% of them singletons. The specimen was PBMCs, collected on the day of the first yellow fever vaccination. The receptors originated from a man aged 18 to 35 who received the YFV17D yellow fever vaccine.

This clonotype has just a few counts. The chain carries TRBV11-2 and TRBJ2-7; the D is unclear. The V and J ends lost 1 base and 4 bases respectively, with 11 bases between them. The CDR3 covers 14 residues. CDR1 SGHAT and CDR2 FQNNGV come from the germline V gene. CDR3 residues: CASSLGKGSYEQYV. For the CDR3, the DNA is TGTGCCAGCAGCTTAGGGAAGGGTAGTTACGAGCAGTACGTC.

The rearrangement links TRBV24-1 to TRBJ2-1, with 10 bases fitting TRBD1. In germline, CDR1 is KGHDR, CDR2 SFDVKD. V gave up 4 bases and J gave up 8 bases; unmatched junction bases: 13. This CDR3 spans 17 amino acids. The CDR3: CATSDPDGDRGGDEQFF. The CDR3 region has the DNA TGTGCCACCAGTGACCCAGACGGGGACAGGGGAGGGGATGAGCAGTTCTTC.

Ten or more counts support this clonotype. V gene TRBV29-1 combines with J gene TRBJ2-7; 8 bases agree with TRBD1. The V and J ends lost 6 bases and 2 bases, in that order; junction bases with no gene match: 9. The CDR3 runs to 14 residues. Germline V lookup: CDR1 SQVTM, CDR2 ANQGSEA. The CDR3 nucleotides are TGCAGCGTCGTTTGGACAGGGCACCCCTACGAGCAGTACTTC. Translation: CSVVWTGHPYEQYF.

A remark on this clonotype: At one end the junction does not follow the germline gene, possibly because of a read error. This chain connects TRBV2 to TRBJ2-3; TRBD2 agrees at 14 bases. The germline CDR1 and CDR2 sequences are SNHLY and FYNNEI. The length of the CDR3 is 17 residues. The CDR3 loop reads CTSRPKTSGGASDTQYF. CDR3 in DNA: TGTACCAGCAGACCAAAGACTAGCGGGGGGGCCTCGGATACGCAGTATTTT.

The chain recombines TRBV7-9 with TRBJ2-7, with TRBD1 identical over 7 bases. This CDR3 is 15 amino acids long. The germline CDR1 and CDR2 sequences are SEHNR and FQNEAQ (reference sequence). The V gene end was trimmed by 3 bases and the J gene end by 6 bases; junction bases not matched to a gene: 11. The CDR3, as DNA: TGTGCCAGCAGCTTCCCGACAGGGAATGGGGTCGAGCAGTACTTC. Its protein product is CASSFPTGNGVEQYF.

There are a few counts of this clonotype. The chain recombines TRBV6-1 with TRBJ1-2; TRBD1 agrees at 8 bases. Losses at the gene ends were 7 bases for V and 4 bases for J; bases not matched to a gene: 8. Germline V gives CDR1 MNHNS, CDR2 SASEGT. This CDR3 has 14 amino acids. The CDR3, as DNA: TGTGCCAGCACCTACGGACAGGGAGGCTATGGCTACACCTTC. It translates to CASTYGQGGYGYTF.

This clonotype was seen ten or more times. The chain employs TRBV6-1 and TRBJ2-7; weak D call: TRBD1 (6 bases). Germline CDR1 MNHNS, CDR2 SASEGT. V was shortened by 7 bases and J by 2 bases, with 15 bases between the two germline ends. The CDR3 length is 14 residues. CDR3: CASTHTGHAYEQYV. The DNA of the CDR3 is TGTGCCAGCACGCATACAGGGCATGCCTACGAGCAGTACGTC.

This clonotype was counted ten times or more. The chain combines TRBV15 with TRBJ2-3; no definite D call. V lost 4 bases and J lost 8, with 10 bases in between. Looked up from germline, CDR1 is LNHNV and CDR2 is YYDKDF (reference sequence). This CDR3 spans 12 amino acids. The CDR3: CATSKGPTTQYF. The DNA for the CDR3 is TGTGCCACCAGCAAAGGACCTACTACGCAGTATTTT.

A few counts support this clonotype. The V gene is TRBV14, the J gene TRBJ2-6; 8 bases match TRBD1. The CDR3 length is 15 residues. CDR1 SGHDN and CDR2 FVKESK come from the germline V gene. Germline trimming cut 6 bases from V and 3 bases from J; bases unmatched to any gene: 4. CDR3 sequence (DNA): TGTGCCAGCAGGATAACAGGGGGTGGGGCCAACGTCCTGACTTTC. Translating gives CASRITGGGANVLTF.

The sample holds a few counts of this clonotype. J is TRBJ1-1 and V is TRBV7-2; D is uncertain. This CDR3 contains 12 residues. Trimming stripped 5 bases from V and 7 bases from J, with 11 bases between. Germline V gene lookup returns CDR1 SGHTA and CDR2 FQGNSA. The CDR3 DNA follows: TGTGCCAGCAGCCCCCGACGGGTTGAAGCTTTCTTT. Protein: CASSPRRVEAFF.

The chain links TRBV20-1 to TRBJ2-1, with 7 bases lining up with TRBD2. Germline V gives CDR1 DFQATT, CDR2 SNEGSKA (reference sequence). Trimming took 5 bases from V and 8 from J; bases not matched to a gene: 12. This CDR3 comprises 14 residues. The CDR3: CSAGGGRNPYEQFF. CDR3 nucleotide sequence: TGCAGTGCTGGGGGGGGACGGAATCCCTATGAGCAGTTCTTC.

This clonotype has just a few counts. The chain employs TRBV29-1 and TRBJ1-5; D ambiguous. The V end was cut by 4 bases, the J end by 7 bases, with 14 bases between. The CDR3 is 13 amino acids. Germline V gives CDR1 SQVTM, CDR2 ANQGSEA. The CDR3, as DNA: TGCAGCGTTGGGCGATCCCACAGCCAGCCCCAGCATTTT. This encodes CSVGRSHSQPQHF. Based on the CDR3 plus reference TRBV29-1 and TRBJ1-5, the full variable domain is SAVISQKPSRDICQRGTSLTIQCQVDSQVTMMFWYRQQPGQSLTLIATANQGSEATYESGFVIDKFPISRPNLTFSTLTVSNMSPEDSSIYLCSVGRSHSQPQHFGDGTRLSIL.

The chain couples TRBV20-1 to TRBJ2-5; the match to TRBD1 covers 7 bases. Per germline, CDR1 DFQATT and CDR2 SNEGSKA (reference sequence). The length of the CDR3 is 15 residues. The V gene end was trimmed by 8 bases and the J gene end by 0 bases; junction bases not matched to a gene: 12. CDR3 region: CSPARDSWYQETQYF. In nucleotides, the CDR3 is TGCAGTCCAGCCCGGGACAGTTGGTACCAAGAGACCCAGTACTTC.

The chain joins TRBV7-2 to TRBJ2-3; D not resolved. There are 13 residues in the CDR3. Looked up from germline, CDR1 is SGHTA and CDR2 is FQGNSA. V was clipped by 9 bases and J by 4 bases, with 14 bases between them. Here the CDR3 DNA reads TGTGCCAGTCGCAACATGGGCCCAGATACGCAGTATTTT. Translating it yields CASRNMGPDTQYF.

The V call is TRBV18, the J call TRBJ2-2; tentatively, D is TRBD1 or TRBD2 (5 bases each). This CDR3 spans 15 amino acids. Deletions cut 3 bases from V and 4 bases from J, with 12 bases between. Germline V gene lookup returns CDR1 KGHSH and CDR2 LQKENI. The CDR3 coding sequence is TGTGCCAGCTCACCGCCCGGGACGCCCACCGGGGAGCTGTTTTTT. Protein product: CASSPPGTPTGELFF.

This clonotype was detected ten times or more. J is TRBJ1-1 and V is TRBV29-1; the D is unclear. Deletions cut 6 bases from V and 1 base from J, with 3 bases between. Germline V gene data show CDR1 as SQVTM and CDR2 as ANQGSEA. The CDR3 covers 10 residues. The CDR3 region is CSVTNTEAFF. In DNA form, the CDR3 reads TGCAGCGTGACGAACACTGAAGCTTTCTTT.

The chain links TRBV4-1 to TRBJ2-5; D unresolved. V gave up 2 bases and J gave up 4 bases, with 17 bases separating them. Germline-derived CDR1 and CDR2 are MGHRA and YSYEKL. The CDR3 contains 16 residues. As DNA, the CDR3 is TGCGCCAGCAGCCAATCACCGGGCCGCAGTAGAGAGACCCAGTACTTC. Residues: CASSQSPGRSRETQYF.

The chain joins TRBV7-9 to TRBJ2-7; 8 nucleotides align to TRBD1. Trimming cost V 5 bases and J 3 bases; bases outside gene matches: 12. The CDR3 sequence is 16 residues long. CDR1 is SEHNR, CDR2 FQNEAQ, per germline (reference sequence). The CDR3 region has the DNA TGTGCCAGCAGCCCCCCCGGACAGGGCGTTCTCTACGAGCAGTACTTC. Amino acids: CASSPPGQGVLYEQYF. Based on the CDR3 plus reference TRBV7-9 and TRBJ2-7, the full variable domain is DTGVSQNPRHKITKRGQNVTFRCDPISEHNRLYWYRQTLGQGPEFLTYFQNEAQLEKSRLLSDRFSAERPKGSFSTLEIQRTEQGDSAMYLCASSPPGQGVLYEQYFGPGTRLTVT.

This clonotype was detected a few times. At one end the junction does not follow the germline gene, possibly because of a read error. V is TRBV2 and J is TRBJ2-3; 7 bases map to TRBD2. CDR1 is SNHLY, CDR2 FYNNEI, per germline. The CDR3 sequence is 13 residues long. In DNA, the CDR3 is TGTGCCAGCAGTGAAGCGCTGGATCCGGGACTAAAATTT. It codes for CASSEALDPGLKF. Combining the CDR3 with reference TRBV2 and TRBJ2-3 gives the whole variable domain EPEVTQTPSHQVTQMGQEVILRCVPISNHLYFYWYRQILGQKVEFLVSFYNNEISEKSEIFDDQFSVERPDGSNFTLKIRSTKLEDSAMYFCASSEALDPGLKFGPGTRLTVL.

V usage is TRBV19 and J usage is TRBJ2-3, with a possible D match to TRBD2 (6 bases). V was clipped by 4 bases and J by 1 base, with 12 bases between them. Germline CDR1 reads LNHDA; CDR2 reads SQIVND (reference sequence). The CDR3 runs 15 residues. The CDR3 protein is CASSNRWGGTDTQYF. Written as DNA, the CDR3 is TGTGCCAGTAGTAACAGGTGGGGGGGCACAGATACGCAGTATTTT. The full variable domain, rest sourced from reference TRBV19 and TRBJ2-3, is DGGITQSPKYLFRKEGQNVTLSCEQNLNHDAMYWYRQDPGQGLRLIYYSQIVNDFQKGDIAEGYSVSREKKESFPLTVTSAQKNPTAFYLCASSNRWGGTDTQYFGPGTRLTVL.

The chain is built from TRBV28 and TRBJ2-7, with D possibly TRBD2 on 5 matching bases. The ends were cut back, 3 bases at V and 6 bases at J, with 12 bases in the middle. Per germline, CDR1 MDHEN and CDR2 SYDVKM. This CDR3 has 13 amino acids. CDR3 sequence: CASSFGNAGEQYF. The CDR3 DNA reads TGTGCCAGCAGTTTTGGGAACGCGGGCGAGCAGTACTTC.

A few counts support this clonotype. The chain links TRBV12-3 or TRBV12-4 to TRBJ1-2; 7 bases line up with TRBD1. This CDR3 is built from 15 residues. J gave up 8 bases and V 5 bases, and 14 bases lay outside the gene matches. CDR3 loop: CASSDLGGGGLGYTF. The CDR3 DNA follows: TGTGCCAGCAGTGACCTAGGGGGCGGGGGGCTCGGCTACACCTTC.

This clonotype was detected only a few times. The rearrangement uses TRBV30 and TRBJ2-7, with 10 nucleotides matching TRBD1. Germline CDR1 GTSNPN, CDR2 SVGIG (reference sequence). With V trimmed by 8 bases and J by 2 bases, 6 bases remained unmatched. The CDR3 totals 13 residues. The CDR3 bases are TGTGCCGGGGACAGGGGCTATACCTACGAGCAGTACTTC. Translation gives CAGDRGYTYEQYF.

The rearrangement uses TRBV7-2 and TRBJ2-5; 7 positions match TRBD2. From germline, CDR1 is SGHTA and CDR2 FQGNSA. The CDR3 is 14 amino acids. V shed 6 bases, J shed 1 base, and the junction held 5 bases outside the gene matches. CDR3 DNA sequence: TGTGCCAGCAGTTGGGGGGGACTCCAAGAGACCCAGTACTTC. Amino acid sequence: CASSWGGLQETQYF.

The chain is built from TRBV6-2 or TRBV6-3 and TRBJ2-5; D gene unclear. CDR1 MNHEY and CDR2 SVGEGT come from the germline V gene. V shed 7 bases and J shed 0 bases, with 18 bases lying between them. The CDR3 loop spans 16 amino acids. The CDR3 nucleotides read TGTGCCAGCATCGGGCTCGCCAGCGAATACCAAGAGACCCAGTACTTC. Translating it yields CASIGLASEYQETQYF.

The chain uses TRBV20-1 and TRBJ1-4, with TRBD1 matching 10 bases. Losses at the gene ends were 5 bases for V and 7 bases for J; bases not matched to a gene: 7. The CDR3 runs 14 residues. CDR1 and CDR2 from the germline V gene are DFQATT and SNEGSKA (reference sequence). Here the CDR3 reads CSAFRDRGSEKLFF. DNA for the CDR3: TGCAGTGCTTTCCGGGACAGGGGATCTGAAAAACTGTTTTTT.

This clonotype was found many times. The CDR3, as DNA: TGCGCCAGCAGCCACCAAACGCGGGGACCAAGGTTTCGTAATTCACCCCTCCACTTT. This sequence encodes CASSHQTRGPRFRNSPLHF. The V call is TRBV4-1, the J call TRBJ1-6, with a tentative D call TRBD1 (5 bases). This CDR3 region has 19 residues. Germline loops: CDR1 MGHRA, CDR2 YSYEKL. The V gene lost 3 bases and the J gene lost 6 bases, with 24 bases spanning the gap.

This clonotype came up many times. The chain recombines TRBV7-3 with TRBJ2-6; D is unresolved. The CDR3 has 16 amino acids. Trimming removed 7 bases from V and 10 bases from J, with 23 bases in between. Germline CDR1 is SGHTA and CDR2 is FQGTGA. The CDR3 protein is CASTTHWAARFNVLTF. DNA for the CDR3: TGTGCCAGCACCACCCACTGGGCAGCGAGGTTTAACGTCCTGACTTTC.

This clonotype was counted only a few times. This chain links TRBV10-3 with TRBJ1-2, with D possibly TRBD1 on 5 matching bases. This CDR3 contains 13 residues. Germline values: CDR1 ENHRY, CDR2 SYGVKD. V shed 0 bases and J shed 6 bases, with 8 bases lying between them. The CDR3 sequence is CAISESGVHGYTF. As DNA, the CDR3 is TGTGCCATCAGTGAGTCGGGGGTCCATGGCTACACCTTC.

This clonotype was observed at least ten times. The chain recombines TRBV29-1 with TRBJ2-7; no clear D. Germline CDR1 is SQVTM and CDR2 is ANQGSEA. Trimming removed 6 bases from V and 3 bases from J, with 6 bases in between. The CDR3 runs 10 residues. The CDR3: CSVVFYEQYF. The CDR3 DNA is TGCAGCGTCGTCTTCTACGAGCAGTACTTC.

This clonotype was seen only a few times. The rearrangement links TRBV30 to TRBJ1-3; the D is unclear. Deletions cut 4 bases from V and 0 bases from J, with 7 bases between. Germline V gene lookup returns CDR1 GTSNPN and CDR2 SVGIG (reference sequence). This CDR3 region has 13 residues. CDR3 DNA sequence: TGTGCCTGGACAAAGGTCTCTGGAAACACCATATATTTT. Its translation is CAWTKVSGNTIYF.